Following are 27 T cell receptor beta chains from one sample sequenced in a study of siplizumab effects on memory and regulatory T cells. Repertoires were generated with immunoSEQ multiplex PCR, while TCRdb's copy carries only in-frame clones and drops some. The sample contains 60,000 to 80,000 clones, less than 85% of which appear only once. What was sequenced was memory CD4+ T cells sorted from blood. All receptors come from a human donor in good health.

This clone was counted once. This chain uses TRBV29-1 with TRBJ1-1; no clear D gene. V lost 5 bases and J 0 bases, leaving 16 bases between the germline ends. CDR1 SQVTM and CDR2 ANQGSEA come from the germline V gene. This CDR3 is 15 amino acids long. The CDR3 loop is CSVLGARSMNTEAFF. DNA of the CDR3: TGCAGCGTTCTCGGTGCCCGCAGCATGAACACTGAAGCTTTCTTT.

V and J are TRBV15 and TRBJ1-3; D is unresolved. V dropped 7 bases and J dropped 2 bases, with 12 bases sitting between them. Germline CDR1 is LNHNV and CDR2 is YYDKDF (reference sequence). The CDR3 runs 14 residues. In DNA, the CDR3 is TGTGCCACCAAATCTGACGATGCTGGAAACACCATATATTTT. Its protein product is CATKSDDAGNTIYF.

Here the CDR3 DNA reads TGTGCCAGCAGACCGGGACAGGGCGACAAAGAGACCCAGTACTTC. It translates to CASRPGQGDKETQYF. The chain employs TRBV6-5 and TRBJ2-5; 9 bases fit TRBD1. The germline V gene encodes CDR1 MNHEY and CDR2 SVGAGI. V gave up 6 bases and J gave up 3 bases; unmatched junction bases: 8. The CDR3 has 15 amino acids.

The table lists this clone with a few counts. The chain recombines TRBV25-1 with TRBJ1-1; D uncertain. V lost 7 bases to trimming and J lost 8 bases, with 11 bases between them. The CDR3 consists of 11 residues. CDR1 and CDR2 from the germline V gene are MGHDK and SYGVNS. In nucleotides, the CDR3 is TGTGCCAGCACCTTGAACATGGAAGCTTTCTTT. This encodes CASTLNMEAFF.

The chain joins TRBV7-2 to TRBJ2-3; 12 bases are a match to TRBD2. The V gene end was trimmed by 6 bases and the J gene end by 6 bases; junction bases not matched to a gene: 7. This CDR3 region has 15 residues. Germline V gene sequence: CDR1 SGHTA, CDR2 FQGNSA. This chain's CDR3 is CASSSSGRAEDTQYF. The DNA of the CDR3 is TGTGCCAGCAGTTCTAGCGGGAGGGCGGAGGATACGCAGTATTTT.

The chain has TRBV14 and TRBJ2-2, with 9 bases matching TRBD2. The germline V gene has CDR1 SGHDN and CDR2 FVKESK. This CDR3 has 16 amino acids. After removal of 1 base from V and 5 bases from J, the junction contained 5 bases not matched to a gene. DNA of the CDR3: TGTGCCAGCAGCCAAGGAAGCGGGAGGCGGACCGGGGAGCTGTTTTTT. As protein: CASSQGSGRRTGELFF.

The chain employs TRBV7-3 and TRBJ2-7; 7 nucleotides align to TRBD2. The trim removed 2 bases at V and 6 bases at J, leaving 16 bases unmatched. Germline CDR1 is SGHTA and CDR2 is FQGTGA. The CDR3 spans 17 residues. CDR3 bases: TGTGCCAGCAGCTTAGGTCCCTCCGGGACTACTGGTCGCGAGCAGTACTTC. Translating gives CASSLGPSGTTGREQYF.

V usage is TRBV6-5 and J usage is TRBJ2-5; 11 bases match TRBD1. The V and J ends lost 6 bases and 2 bases, in that order; junction bases with no gene match: 2. The CDR3 runs to 14 residues. Germline CDR1 and CDR2: MNHEY and SVGAGI. The CDR3 bases are TGTGCCAGCAGGGGGGACAGGGGGCAAGAGACCCAGTACTTC. Amino acids: CASRGDRGQETQYF.

Here the CDR3 DNA reads TGTGCCAGCAGCTCCGGACAGGGGGCGAGTGGGTCCTACAATGAGCAGTTCTTC. Translation gives CASSSGQGASGSYNEQFF. The rearrangement links TRBV11-1 to TRBJ2-1; 11 bases map to TRBD1. The trim removed 4 bases at V and 1 base at J, leaving 9 bases unmatched. The CDR3 has 18 amino acids. Per the germline V gene, CDR1 is SGHAT and CDR2 is FQDESV (reference sequence).

The chain combines TRBV19 with TRBJ1-1; TRBD1 aligns across 8 bases. The CDR3 covers 15 residues. V gave up 6 bases and J gave up 2 bases; unmatched junction bases: 8. CDR1 is LNHDA, CDR2 SQIVND, per germline (reference sequence). CDR3 in DNA: TGTGCCAGTAGGAGGAACCAGGGGGCTAACACTGAAGCTTTCTTT. Translated, it gives CASRRNQGANTEAFF.

This sequence joins TRBV6-1 and TRBJ1-4; no clear D. The CDR3 sequence is 13 residues long. The V and J ends lost 8 bases and 8 bases respectively, with 15 bases between them. Germline V gives CDR1 MNHNS, CDR2 SASEGT. CDR3 amino acids: CASRRGYGEKLFF. In nucleotides, the CDR3 is TGTGCCAGCCGTAGAGGTTACGGGGAAAAACTGTTTTTT.

This clone appeared a few times. The genes are TRBV5-4 and TRBJ1-2; TRBD1 agrees at 12 bases. Germline V CDR1 and CDR2: SGHNT, YYREEE (reference sequence). The trim removed 5 bases at V and 8 bases at J, leaving 13 bases unmatched. The CDR3 runs 16 residues. CDR3 residues: CASSLGMGQGARGYTF. In DNA, the CDR3 is TGTGCCAGCAGTCTCGGGATGGGACAGGGGGCGAGAGGCTACACCTTC.

The rearrangement joins TRBV10-3 to TRBJ1-4; D not resolved. CDR1 is ENHRY, CDR2 SYGVKD, per germline. V was pared by 2 bases and J by 2 bases, with 3 bases between. This CDR3 has 13 residues. CDR3 sequence: CAISESTNEKLFF. The DNA for the CDR3 is TGTGCCATCAGTGAGAGCACTAATGAAAAACTGTTTTTT.

There are a few counts of this clone. The chain is built from TRBV23-1 and TRBJ2-3; D uncertain. TRBV23-1 is assigned to the ORF class and has an uncertain function. The CDR3 extends over 14 amino acids. Trimming removed 1 base at V and 0 bases at J, with 5 bases between. CDR3 amino acids: CASSQWGSTDTQYF. CDR3 in DNA: TGCGCCAGCAGTCAATGGGGAAGCACAGATACGCAGTATTTT.

The rearrangement uses TRBV2 and TRBJ1-2, with D possibly matching TRBD1 (6 bases). The CDR3 is made up of 14 amino acids. Germline V gene data show CDR1 as SNHLY and CDR2 as FYNNEI. V shed 0 bases and J shed 4 bases, with 9 bases lying between them. The CDR3 nucleotides are TGTGCCAGCAGTGAAGCGCGACAGGCCTATGGCTACACCTTC. Translation: CASSEARQAYGYTF.

The chain is built from TRBV9 and TRBJ2-4, with D uncertain. This CDR3 is built from 14 residues. The V end lost 4 bases, the J end lost 8 bases, and 16 bases lay between the germline ends. Germline CDR1 and CDR2: SGDLS and YYNGEE. The CDR3 bases are TGTGCCAGCAGCCCCCAGACCCAAGAAGACATTCAGTACTTC. This encodes CASSPQTQEDIQYF. Based on the CDR3 plus reference TRBV9 and TRBJ2-4, the full variable domain is DSGVTQTPKHLITATGQRVTLRCSPRSGDLSVYWYQQSLDQGLQFLIQYYNGEERAKGNILERFSAQQFPDLHSELNLSSLELGDSALYFCASSPQTQEDIQYFGAGTRLSVL.

V and J are TRBV10-3 and TRBJ2-5; TRBD2 matches at 7 bases. The CDR3 is made up of 14 amino acids. Germline trimming cut 4 bases from V and 3 bases from J; bases unmatched to any gene: 5. Looked up from germline, CDR1 is ENHRY and CDR2 is SYGVKD. CDR3 in amino acids: CAISGRLAEETQYF. The CDR3 nucleotides read TGTGCCATCAGTGGCCGACTAGCCGAAGAGACCCAGTACTTC.

This clone was observed a single time. The chain uses TRBV7-9 and TRBJ2-7, with D perhaps TRBD1 (5 bases). CDR3 length equals 16 residues. Germline V lookup: CDR1 SEHNR, CDR2 FQNEAQ (reference sequence). V was shortened by 3 bases and J by 5 bases, with 20 bases between the two germline ends. This CDR3 is CASSFTQARLGNEQYF. In nucleotides, the CDR3 is TGTGCCAGCAGCTTTACACAGGCCAGGCTGGGCAACGAGCAGTACTTC.

This chain links TRBV10-3 with TRBJ2-1, with D unclear. The CDR3 extends over 14 amino acids. V was clipped by 0 bases and J by 6 bases, with 9 bases between them. Germline CDR1 is ENHRY and CDR2 is SYGVKD. CDR3 DNA: TGTGCCATCAGTGAGTCGATTGCGGTCAATGAGCAGTTCTTC. This encodes CAISESIAVNEQFF.

CDR3 residues: CSVGADSYEQYF. For the CDR3, the DNA is TGCAGCGTTGGGGCAGATTCCTACGAGCAGTACTTC. The chain uses TRBV29-1 and TRBJ2-7; D ambiguous. Trimming removed 4 bases from V and 1 base from J, with 8 bases in between. This CDR3 is built from 12 residues. The germline gives CDR1 SQVTM, CDR2 ANQGSEA.

The chain uses TRBV7-9 and TRBJ1-1; the D is unclear. This CDR3 is built from 14 residues. V lost 1 base, J lost 4 bases, and 10 bases lay in between. Germline V gene data show CDR1 as SEHNR and CDR2 as FQNEAQ (reference sequence). The CDR3 spells CASSLGVGSTEAFF. The CDR3 nucleotides are TGTGCCAGCAGCTTAGGAGTGGGAAGCACTGAAGCTTTCTTT.

The chain employs TRBV19 and TRBJ2-2; the D gene is possibly TRBD1 (6 bases). V was trimmed by 7 bases and J by 0 bases, leaving 12 bases between them. This CDR3 region has 15 residues. Germline V lookup: CDR1 LNHDA, CDR2 SQIVND (reference sequence). The CDR3 region has the DNA TGTGCCAGTACATCAGGGGTGACGAACACCGGGGAGCTGTTTTTT. Protein: CASTSGVTNTGELFF.

The chain uses TRBV12-5 and TRBJ1-1; TRBD1 is a possible D gene (6 bases). Trimming removed 0 bases at V and 1 base at J, with 12 bases between. Per the germline V gene, CDR1 is LGHNT and CDR2 is FRNRAP. The CDR3 consists of 16 residues. In nucleotides, the CDR3 is TGTGCTAGTGGTTTGGTAGTCCGGACAGCGAACACTGAAGCTTTCTTT. It encodes CASGLVVRTANTEAFF.

The CDR3 region is CASSLGGVVTDTQYF. The CDR3 nucleotides read TGTGCCAGCAGCTTGGGAGGAGTCGTCACAGATACGCAGTATTTT. The chain employs TRBV5-4 and TRBJ2-3; D not resolved. The CDR3 length is 15 residues. The germline CDR1 and CDR2 sequences are SGHNT and YYREEE (reference sequence). Trimming pared 0 bases from V and 2 bases from J, leaving 10 bases between.

This rearrangement joins TRBV5-1 to TRBJ2-7, with TRBD2 identical over 8 bases. In germline, CDR1 is SGHRS, CDR2 YFSETQ. J lost 3 bases, V lost 3 bases, and 11 bases had no gene match. The CDR3 runs 16 residues. The CDR3 DNA sequence: TGCGCCAGCAGCTCCCAGACTGGCGGGGGGAACTACGAGCAGTACTTC. Translated: CASSSQTGGGNYEQYF.

This clone was counted a few times. The V call is TRBV6-5, the J call TRBJ1-2, with D unclear. This CDR3 comprises 12 residues. With 4 bases removed from V and 10 bases from J, the gap between germline ends came to 13 bases. Germline CDR1 reads MNHEY; CDR2 reads SVGAGI. CDR3 protein: CASSFLGRPYTF. CDR3 coding DNA: TGTGCCAGCAGTTTCCTAGGGAGGCCCTACACCTTC.

The chain links TRBV19 to TRBJ2-2, with D perhaps matching TRBD2 (6 bases). V was clipped by 5 bases and J by 5 bases, with 15 bases between them. CDR3 length: 15 residues. Germline values: CDR1 LNHDA, CDR2 SQIVND (reference sequence). CDR3 sequence reads: CASSVWGRGTGELFF. CDR3 nucleotide sequence: TGTGCCAGTAGTGTGTGGGGCCGGGGGACCGGGGAGCTGTTTTTT.